Below, one TCR beta chain is given with its context. Its specificity is not known. Other DNA sequences in this specimen translate into the identical CDR3. Sequencing used immunoSEQ multiplex PCR; TCRdb keeps in-frame clones, though not all of them. Found here are fewer than 250,000 clones, just over 90% of them singletons; the top ten hold approximately 1%. The data were taken from a study of T cell responses to AZD1222 COVID-19 vaccine. General observations from the study: Only a handful of individuals given AZD1222 were seropositive at baseline. Reports say nearly half of spike-specific TCRs go after unmutated variant regions.

The sequence was collected from an adult in good health. The sample was peripheral blood, taken on day 0 of MenACWY control vaccination.

CDR3: CASSTTGPYGYTF. Written as DNA, the CDR3 is TGTGCCAGTAGTACGACAGGCCCCTATGGCTACACCTTC. The genes are TRBV19 and TRBJ1-2; TRBD1 might be the D (6 bases). The CDR3 has 13 amino acids. V was cut by 4 bases and J by 4 bases, with 10 bases left in between. Per the germline V gene, CDR1 is LNHDA and CDR2 is SQIVND (reference sequence).